The TCR beta chain described here comes from a study of OX40 agonist ivuxolimab in advanced cancers. Here immunoSEQ multiplex PCR was the method, and the copy in TCRdb shows in-frame clones only, minus some. The repertoire holds about 68,000 clones, with 86% as singletons. Germline CDR1 and CDR2: SGHTA and FQGNSA. The V and J ends lost 2 bases and 4 bases, in that order; junction bases with no gene match: 9. CDR3 length: 17 residues. The chain has TRBV7-2 and TRBJ2-1; 9 bases are shared with TRBD2. This clonotype originated in an adult with an advanced solid tumor such as melanoma, head and neck, liver or kidney cancer. The sample consisted of CD4+ or CD8+ T cells sorted from blood, taken in a trial of the OX40 agonist ivuxolimab. The CDR3 is CASSLYFSGSSYNEQFF. CDR3 in DNA: TGTGCCAGCAGCTTATATTTTAGCGGGAGCTCGTACAATGAGCAGTTCTTC.